Below are 31 T cell receptor beta chains sequenced from a single sample in a study of shared clonotypes between healthy human individuals. Using immunoSEQ multiplex PCR, the repertoire was profiled, and TCRdb retains in-frame clones only, with some absent. Of more than 1 million clones in the sample, approximately 80% were seen once. Sequencing input: memory CD4+ T cells from PBMCs. Subset described: CD45RA-negative fraction. These receptors all stem from a man in his late teens or twenties in good health. Some clones in this sample may be carry-over from other donors' samples.

V usage is TRBV11-2 and J usage is TRBJ2-7; D is uncertain. CDR3 length: 17 residues. Germline loops: CDR1 SGHAT, CDR2 FQNNGV. V lost 1 base to trimming and J lost 1 base, with 17 bases between them. The CDR3 DNA reads as TGTGCCAGCAGCTTAGTTAGGACCTGGGCCAGTTCCTACGAGCAGTACTTC. Amino acids: CASSLVRTWASSYEQYF.

The V and J genes are TRBV5-4 and TRBJ2-7, with 9 positions matching TRBD2. Germline values: CDR1 SGHNT, CDR2 YYREEE (reference sequence). CDR3 size: 18 residues. Trimming at V came to 4 bases and at J to 2 bases, leaving 16 bases not matched to a gene. Written as DNA, the CDR3 is TGTGCCAGCAGCCCCTCTTCCCTGGCTAGCGGGACGCCCTACGAGCAGTACTTC. It translates to CASSPSSLASGTPYEQYF.

This chain joins TRBV5-1 and TRBJ1-4; D remains unclear. This CDR3 has 14 amino acids. The V end was cut by 0 bases, the J end by 6 bases, with 9 bases between. CDR1 is SGHRS and CDR2 is YFSETQ in the germline V gene. CDR3 loop: CASSLGPEDEKLFF. CDR3 in DNA: TGCGCCAGCAGCTTGGGACCGGAGGATGAAAAACTGTTTTTT.

This clone showed up many times. CDR3 in amino acids: CASSLQIGDTQYF. CDR3 bases: TGTGCCAGCAGCTTACAGATCGGGGATACGCAGTATTTT. The V gene is TRBV11-1, the J gene TRBJ2-3; D remains unclear. Germline loops: CDR1 SGHAT, CDR2 FQDESV (reference sequence). This CDR3 has 13 amino acids. V was pared by 2 bases and J by 6 bases, with 9 bases between.

This clone was counted only a few times. The V gene is TRBV6-4, the J gene TRBJ1-1, with D maybe TRBD1 (5 bases). The CDR3 is made up of 13 amino acids. Trimming removed 3 bases at V and 4 bases at J, with 9 bases between. Germline V gives CDR1 MRHNA, CDR2 SNTAGT. CDR3 in DNA: TGTGCCAGCAGTGAGGGGCAGTCCACTGAAGCTTTCTTT. Protein: CASSEGQSTEAFF.

Comment on this clone: The identical CDR3 is also encoded by other nucleotide sequences in the sample. The V call is TRBV7-3, the J call TRBJ2-2; D not resolved. This CDR3 region has 13 residues. Germline CDR1 and CDR2: SGHTA and FQGTGA. Between the trimmed V and J ends, which lost 6 bases and 0 bases, there was a span of 5 bases. The DNA for the CDR3 is TGTGCCAGCAGTTCACCGAACACCGGGGAGCTGTTTTTT. It codes for CASSSPNTGELFF. Supplemented by reference TRBV7-3 and TRBJ2-2, the full variable domain reads GAGVSQTPSNKVTEKGKYVELRCDPISGHTALYWYRQSLGQGPEFLIYFQGTGAADDSGLPNDRFFAVRPEGSVSTLKIQRTERGDSAVYLCASSSPNTGELFFGEGSRLTVL.

The chain combines TRBV7-2 with TRBJ2-5; the D gene is possibly TRBD2 (5 bases). Germline V gene sequence: CDR1 SGHTA, CDR2 FQGNSA. CDR3 length: 13 residues. The V and J ends lost 5 bases and 2 bases respectively, with 9 bases between them. Here the CDR3 DNA reads TGTGCCAGCAGCCGCGGGTCGCAAGAGACCCAGTACTTC. Amino acids: CASSRGSQETQYF.

This sequence joins TRBV28 and TRBJ1-6; 11 nucleotides line up with TRBD1. This CDR3 contains 17 residues. With 3 bases clipped from V and 10 bases from J, the junction kept 11 bases outside the gene matches. CDR1 and CDR2 (germline): MDHEN, SYDVKM. Written as DNA, the CDR3 is TGTGCCAGCAGTTTGTTTCTAGGACAGGGGGCTAACTCACCCCTCCACTTT. The encoded protein is CASSLFLGQGANSPLHF. The full variable domain, with the rest looked up from reference TRBV28 and TRBJ1-6, is DVKVTQSSRYLVKRTGEKVFLECVQDMDHENMFWYRQDPGLGLRLIYFSYDVKMKEKGDIPEGYSVSREKKERFSLILESASTNQTSMYLCASSLFLGQGANSPLHFGNGTRLTVT.

This clone occurred a few times. The rearrangement joins TRBV9 to TRBJ1-1; D ambiguous. Per germline, CDR1 SGDLS and CDR2 YYNGEE. The V and J ends lost 0 bases and 6 bases respectively, with 12 bases between them. The CDR3 loop spans 14 amino acids. CDR3 nucleotide sequence: TGTGCCAGCAGCGTAGCTAACAGCGGGCCTGAAGCTTTCTTT. Translation: CASSVANSGPEAFF.

J is TRBJ1-2 and V is TRBV6-6, with no clear D. Trimming removed 2 bases from V and 0 bases from J, with 7 bases in between. The germline V gene has CDR1 MNHNY and CDR2 SVGAGI (reference sequence). The CDR3 extends over 14 amino acids. This CDR3 is CASSYGDTNYGYTF. CDR3 DNA sequence: TGTGCCAGCAGTTACGGGGATACTAACTATGGCTACACCTTC.

This clone was detected a few times. J is TRBJ1-1 and V is TRBV5-1, with TRBD1 matching over 7 bases. CDR3 length: 15 residues. Trimming cost V 7 bases and J 0 bases; bases outside gene matches: 9. Germline V lookup: CDR1 SGHRS, CDR2 YFSETQ. CDR3 in DNA: TGCGCCAGCTGTAGGGACAGCTATATGAACACTGAAGCTTTCTTT. Translated, it gives CASCRDSYMNTEAFF.

The V gene is TRBV6-6, the J gene TRBJ2-2; D unresolved. V was clipped by 6 bases and J by 1 base, with 9 bases between them. Germline values: CDR1 MNHNY, CDR2 SVGAGI (reference sequence). The length of the CDR3 is 14 residues. As DNA, the CDR3 is TGTGCCAGCAGGTTATTAGGGAACACCGGGGAGCTGTTTTTT. Translation: CASRLLGNTGELFF.

This clone was seen a few times. The chain joins TRBV5-1 to TRBJ1-5; D not resolved. Germline V gives CDR1 SGHRS, CDR2 YFSETQ. V was shortened by 0 bases and J by 7 bases, with 5 bases between the two germline ends. This CDR3 comprises 12 residues. The CDR3 loop is CASSLDGQPQHF. In DNA, the CDR3 is TGCGCCAGCAGCTTGGACGGACAGCCCCAGCATTTT.

The V call is TRBV9, the J call TRBJ2-1; 7 nucleotides line up with TRBD1. The CDR3 spans 14 residues. V dropped 4 bases and J dropped 6; count of bases not matched to a gene: 7. CDR1 is SGDLS and CDR2 is YYNGEE in the germline V gene. CDR3 nucleotides: TGTGCCAGCAGCTTGACAGGGTTGGGCAATGAGCAGTTCTTC. Translated, it gives CASSLTGLGNEQFF. Combining the CDR3 with reference TRBV9 and TRBJ2-1 gives the whole variable domain DSGVTQTPKHLITATGQRVTLRCSPRSGDLSVYWYQQSLDQGLQFLIQYYNGEERAKGNILERFSAQQFPDLHSELNLSSLELGDSALYFCASSLTGLGNEQFFGPGTRLTVL.

The rearrangement links TRBV10-1 to TRBJ2-7, with D unresolved. The CDR3 runs 14 residues. V was shortened by 3 bases and J by 2 bases, with 11 bases between the two germline ends. Germline loops: CDR1 WNHNN, CDR2 SYGVQD (reference sequence). The CDR3 loop is CASSDPQFPYEQYF. CDR3 coding DNA: TGCGCCAGCAGTGACCCGCAGTTCCCCTACGAGCAGTACTTC.

This clone was recorded once. The chain has TRBV7-3 and TRBJ2-4, with 7 positions matching TRBD1. The CDR3 is 13 amino acids. Per germline, CDR1 SGHTA and CDR2 FQGTGA. Trimming removed 6 bases from V and 5 bases from J; junction bases left unmatched: 4. CDR3 bases: TGTGCCAGCAGTCCAGACAGGGAAAACATTCAGTACTTC. Protein: CASSPDRENIQYF.

This clone has more than one count but fewer than ten. The chain is built from TRBV5-1 and TRBJ2-3; the match to TRBD2 covers 7 bases. The germline V gene has CDR1 SGHRS and CDR2 YFSETQ. Losses at the gene ends were 0 bases for V and 0 bases for J; bases not matched to a gene: 1. The CDR3 runs to 15 residues. The CDR3 sequence is CASSLAGLSTDTQYF. The DNA of the CDR3 is TGCGCCAGCAGCTTGGCGGGACTAAGCACAGATACGCAGTATTTT. The full variable domain, completed using reference TRBV5-1 and TRBJ2-3, is KAGVTQTPRYLIKTRGQQVTLSCSPISGHRSVSWYQQTPGQGLQFLFEYFSETQRNKGNFPGRFSGRQFSNSRSEMNVSTLELGDSALYLCASSLAGLSTDTQYFGPGTRLTVL.

The gene calls are TRBV28 and TRBJ2-7, with unresolved D. Germline lookup yields CDR1 MDHEN and CDR2 SYDVKM. The CDR3 length is 14 residues. V was trimmed by 4 bases and J by 3 bases, leaving 13 bases between them. The CDR3 sequence: CASSSPHKRYEQYF. DNA for the CDR3: TGTGCCAGCAGTTCACCACACAAGCGCTACGAGCAGTACTTC.

The V call is TRBV4-3, the J call TRBJ2-2; D call uncertain. The CDR3 is 13 amino acids. Germline loops: CDR1 LGHNA, CDR2 YSLEER. V was shortened by 3 bases and J by 8 bases, with 10 bases between the two germline ends. The CDR3 DNA reads TGCGCCAGCAGCCACCCAGTCTCAGGGGAGCTGTTTTTT. As protein: CASSHPVSGELFF.

This clone was picked up one time. This sequence joins TRBV12-2 and TRBJ1-2; TRBD1 is the table's D call and was not checked against the DNA. TRBV12-2 counts as a pseudogene. The CDR3 is made up of 15 amino acids. The CDR3 region is CASRLVRDRGGGYTF. In DNA form, the CDR3 reads TGTGCAAGTCGCCTAGTACGGGACAGGGGCGGCGGCTACACCTTC.

V and J are TRBV6-5 and TRBJ1-5; no firm D call. The germline gives CDR1 MNHEY, CDR2 SVGAGI. Trimming stripped 4 bases from V and 1 base from J, with 5 bases between. The CDR3 consists of 13 residues. In nucleotides, the CDR3 is TGTGCCAGCAGTTGGGGAAGCAATCAGCCCCAGCATTTT. This codes for CASSWGSNQPQHF.

The chain uses TRBV27 and TRBJ1-4; 9 bases line up with TRBD1. Unmatched junction bases numbered 3, after V lost 4 bases and J lost 3 bases. Germline lookup yields CDR1 MNHEY and CDR2 SMNVEV (reference sequence). This CDR3 region has 15 residues. The CDR3 loop is CASSSTGGPNEKLFF. In nucleotides, the CDR3 is TGTGCCAGCAGTTCGACAGGGGGGCCTAATGAAAAACTGTTTTTT.

In regard to this clone: The identical CDR3 is also encoded by other nucleotide sequences in the sample. This chain connects TRBV5-1 to TRBJ2-1, with D possibly being TRBD1 or TRBD2 (5 bases each). The V and J ends lost 4 bases and 6 bases respectively, with 14 bases between them. Germline CDR1 SGHRS, CDR2 YFSETQ. The CDR3 is 14 residues long. The CDR3 loop reads CASSLGTEGNEQFF. CDR3 bases: TGCGCCAGCAGCCTCGGGACGGAAGGCAATGAGCAGTTCTTC.

The rearrangement links TRBV7-3 to TRBJ1-3; no clear D. V was pared by 1 base and J by 0 bases, with 10 bases between. This CDR3 is built from 16 residues. The germline V gene has CDR1 SGHTA and CDR2 FQGTGA. The CDR3 DNA reads as TGTGCCAGCAGCTTAAACCCCACCGACTCTGGAAACACCATATATTTT. Amino acid sequence: CASSLNPTDSGNTIYF.

This clone is a singleton in its sample. The chain employs TRBV6-5 and TRBJ1-2, with a weak D call TRBD1 (5 bases). V gave up 4 bases and J gave up 8 bases, with 17 bases separating them. This CDR3 is built from 14 residues. CDR1 and CDR2 (germline): MNHEY, SVGAGI. CDR3 nucleotide sequence: TGTGCCAGCAGTTCAGGGCAGGAGGTGGGAGGCTACACCTTC. Translating it yields CASSSGQEVGGYTF.

The chain is built from TRBV18 and TRBJ1-1, with no clear D. With 5 bases removed from V and 1 base from J, the gap between germline ends came to 14 bases. Germline CDR1 is KGHSH and CDR2 is LQKENI. The CDR3 is 15 amino acids. CDR3 protein: CASSSGPGPNTEAFF. The CDR3 nucleotides read TGTGCCAGCTCATCCGGCCCGGGCCCGAACACTGAAGCTTTCTTT.

V usage is TRBV6-5 and J usage is TRBJ2-7; 7 bases map to TRBD1. CDR1 MNHEY and CDR2 SVGAGI come from the germline V gene. V was clipped by 5 bases and J by 2 bases; unmatched bases: 6. The CDR3 has 14 residues. The CDR3 loop reads CASSHRGKTYEQYF. The CDR3 nucleotides are TGTGCCAGCAGTCACAGGGGAAAGACCTACGAGCAGTACTTC.

The chain couples TRBV28 to TRBJ1-1; 7 bases align to TRBD1. V lost 2 bases, J lost 6 bases, and 12 bases stayed unmatched. CDR3 length: 16 amino acids. Germline loops: CDR1 MDHEN, CDR2 SYDVKM. The chain's CDR3 is CASSLPQRQGNSEAFF. The CDR3 coding sequence is TGTGCCAGCAGTTTACCCCAGAGACAGGGTAACTCTGAAGCTTTCTTT.

The chain links TRBV19 to TRBJ2-5, with 8 nucleotides matching TRBD2. Germline trimming cut 5 bases from V and 1 base from J; bases unmatched to any gene: 9. CDR3 length: 16 amino acids. The germline V gene has CDR1 LNHDA and CDR2 SQIVND (reference sequence). CDR3 sequence (DNA): TGTGCCAGTAGTCCCCTAGCGGGTAGGCTCCAAGAGACCCAGTACTTC. Protein product: CASSPLAGRLQETQYF.

The chain recombines TRBV28 with TRBJ1-1; tentative D call: TRBD1 (6 bases). CDR1 is MDHEN, CDR2 SYDVKM, per germline. The V end was cut by 7 bases, the J end by 4 bases, with 19 bases between. The CDR3 is 15 residues long. The CDR3 here is CASTDGGARGTEAFF. CDR3 sequence (DNA): TGTGCCAGCACCGACGGGGGGGCGCGTGGCACTGAAGCTTTCTTT. Full variable domain (rest looked up from reference TRBV28 and TRBJ1-1): DVKVTQSSRYLVKRTGEKVFLECVQDMDHENMFWYRQDPGLGLRLIYFSYDVKMKEKGDIPEGYSVSREKKERFSLILESASTNQTSMYLCASTDGGARGTEAFFGQGTRLTVV.

The chain recombines TRBV7-9 with TRBJ2-4; 9 nucleotides match TRBD1. CDR1 SEHNR and CDR2 FQNEAQ come from the germline V gene (reference sequence). The CDR3 runs 18 residues. After removal of 1 base from V and 0 bases from J, the junction contained 7 bases not matched to a gene. The CDR3 protein is CASSLVRDRALAKNIQYF. Written as DNA, the CDR3 is TGTGCCAGCAGCTTAGTAAGGGACAGGGCTCTAGCCAAAAACATTCAGTACTTC. Complete variable domain (other parts from reference TRBV7-9 and TRBJ2-4): DTGVSQNPRHKITKRGQNVTFRCDPISEHNRLYWYRQTLGQGPEFLTYFQNEAQLEKSRLLSDRFSAERPKGSFSTLEIQRTEQGDSAMYLCASSLVRDRALAKNIQYFGAGTRLSVL.